This TCR beta chain was sequenced during a study of T cell responses to AZD1222 COVID-19 vaccine. Clones were sequenced by immunoSEQ multiplex PCR, and TCRdb holds only the in-frame ones, with some missing. Of 100,000 to 150,000 clones listed, around 90% are singletons. Germline V gene lookup returns CDR1 SNHLY and CDR2 FYNNEI. Trimming at V came to 6 bases and at J to 8 bases, leaving 5 bases not matched to a gene. This CDR3 comprises 12 residues. The chain links TRBV2 to TRBJ1-2; TRBD1 agrees at 8 bases. The specimen comprised peripheral blood, sampled on day 0 of AZD1222 vaccination. The sequence was collected from an adult in good health. CDR3 in DNA: TGTGCCAGCAGAGGGGACAGGCCCGGCTACACCTTC. It encodes CASRGDRPGYTF.